A selection of T cell receptor beta chains follows, all from one sample in a study of cytomegalovirus exposure and HLA in healthy donors. The repertoire was sequenced with immunoSEQ multiplex PCR; TCRdb's copy has only in-frame clones and lacks some. The table lists 180,000 or so clones, 79% of them singletons. The sequencing input was PBMCs. Receptor source: a woman in her forties or fifties in good health and CMV-seronegative. Both conserved end residues are part of each CDR3.

v_call: TRBV6-5
cdr3_length: 13
j_call: TRBJ2-7
cdr3_aa: CASSLSGWERQYF

v_call: TRBV2
cdr3_length: 14
j_call: TRBJ2-7
cdr3_aa: CASSHPDTYYEQYF

v_call: TRBV9
cdr3_length: 16
j_call: TRBJ1-3
cdr3_aa: CASSVTPGGSGNTIYF

v_call: TRBV5-6
cdr3_length: 15
j_call: TRBJ2-5
cdr3_aa: CASTAQAIMSETQYF

v_call: TRBV5-6
cdr3_length: 16
j_call: TRBJ2-5
cdr3_aa: CASSTHYRDRAETQYF

v_call: TRBV4-1
cdr3_length: 15
j_call: TRBJ2-4
cdr3_aa: CASSRQPIGKNIQYF

v_call: TRBV7-2
cdr3_length: 14
j_call: TRBJ2-1
cdr3_aa: CASSPRLWRDEQFF

v_call: TRBV7-9
cdr3_length: 17
j_call: TRBJ1-1
cdr3_aa: CASSLAGDSSPSTEAFF

v_call: TRBV7-3
cdr3_length: 14
j_call: TRBJ1-2
cdr3_aa: CASSLGRGPEGYTF

v_call: TRBV28
cdr3_length: 14
j_call: TRBJ1-5
cdr3_aa: CASRSGQGHQPQHF

v_call: TRBV2
cdr3_length: 12
j_call: TRBJ1-4
cdr3_aa: CASSRQALRLFF

v_call: TRBV5-1
cdr3_length: 12
j_call: TRBJ2-7
cdr3_aa: CASSQTGDEQYF

v_call: TRBV2
cdr3_length: 15
j_call: TRBJ1-5
cdr3_aa: CASSDRGNSNQPQHF

v_call: TRBV4-1
cdr3_length: 17
j_call: TRBJ2-5
cdr3_aa: CASSQSPDRGKGETQYF